In its sample, the clone carrying this T cell receptor beta chain was seen a few times. Deletions cut 2 bases from V and 8 bases from J, with 13 bases between. The CDR3 runs to 13 residues. CDR1 and CDR2 from the germline V gene are SGHRS and YFSETQ. Method: immunoSEQ multiplex PCR; TCRdb's copy keeps in-frame clones and lacks some. The sample lists tens of thousands of clones, 90% seen once, with 5% to 5.5% in the top ten. This entry is derived from a study of T cell changes during pregnancy in multiple sclerosis. The V gene is TRBV5-1, the J gene TRBJ1-2; D gene unclear. Sequenced material: peripheral blood, taken after pregnancy. This receptor was taken from a female donor in good health, enrolled as a control in a pregnancy study. CDR3 sequence: CASSFRPMEGYTF. The CDR3 DNA sequence: TGCGCCAGCAGCTTTAGACCCATGGAGGGCTACACCTTC.